The present entry profiles one TCR beta chain with its context. Per the authors' pipeline: Reference gene primers were amplified, and this amplification served to estimate nucleated cell counts. The protocol was immunoSEQ multiplex PCR, while the TCRdb copy is restricted to in-frame clones and leaves out a portion. V, J and clone size are those of that table, while D and trimming were read from the DNA. Of around 58,000 clones in the sample, roughly 83% are singletons; the top ten hold over 4.5%. The CDR3 is 17 amino acids. The germline CDR1 and CDR2 sequences are SGHRS and YFSETQ. V shed 2 bases and J 4 bases; nucleotides not matched to a gene: 10. The sample comes from a study of blood T cell repertoires in COVID-19. Study-wide context: Sources were T cells, B-cell-depleted T cells, or PBMCs; the material itself was cDNA or gDNA.

The chain is built from TRBV5-1 and TRBJ2-1; 9 positions match TRBD2. This receptor was taken from a human donor in a cohort sampled during active COVID-19. Sequenced material: peripheral blood. In DNA, the CDR3 is TGCGCCAGCAGCTTATTAAGAGGCGGGGGGGATTACAATGAGCAGTTCTTC. Translation gives CASSLLRGGGDYNEQFF.